Below, one TCR beta chain is given with its context. Its target is not known. Germline V CDR1 and CDR2: SGHNT, YYREEE (reference sequence). V gave up 1 base and J gave up 4 bases, with 8 bases separating them. This CDR3 spans 13 amino acids. The repertoire was sequenced with immunoSEQ multiplex PCR; TCRdb's copy has only in-frame clones and lacks some. The sample lists under 200,000 clones; about nine tenths were seen once. This sample was taken from a study of T cell responses to AZD1222 COVID-19 vaccine. Study-wide results and caveats: Following two doses of AZD1222, Spike-specific TCR breadth and depth rose. With dominance at 160-218 and 743-854, vaccine-associated CD4 TCRs spanned spike. Clonal diversity was possibly underestimated, and white British individuals and females predominated among donors.

This specimen was peripheral blood, taken on day 0 of MenACWY control vaccination. The chain combines TRBV5-4 with TRBJ1-2; D remains unclear. The receptor's source is an adult in good health. CDR3 in amino acids: CASSLLQIYGYTF. As DNA, the CDR3 is TGTGCCAGCAGCTTGTTACAGATCTATGGCTACACCTTC.